This TCR beta chain was recorded in a study of blood T cell repertoires in COVID-19. The wider study: PBMCs, B-cell-depleted T cells, or T cells were the source of the cDNA or gDNA that made up the material.

Sequenced by immunoSEQ multiplex PCR; TCRdb stores in-frame clones only, minus some. Here the sample spans just under 80,000 clones, just over 85% being singletons. The clonotype was recovered from a human donor in a cohort sampled during active COVID-19. The material sequenced was peripheral blood.

Here the CDR3 reads CASSQEWTSRSGANVLTF. In nucleotides, the CDR3 is TGTGCCAGCAGCCAAGAATGGACTAGCAGATCTGGGGCCAACGTCCTGACTTTC. The J gene is TRBJ2-6, the V gene TRBV4-2; TRBD2 aligns across 8 bases. The CDR3 is 18 amino acids. V lost 0 bases to trimming and J lost 1 base; unmatched junction nucleotides: 5. The V gene's germline CDR1 is LGHNA and CDR2 YNFKEQ.